The 26 T cell receptor beta chains below all came from one sample that was sequenced in a study of CD8 T cells in Susac syndrome. The RNA input was roughly 0.45 to 1 ug, and it was reverse transcribed with random hexamers. TCRdb used MiXCR to reprocess the immunoSEQ multiplex PCR reads, holding one entry per CDR3 protein. The sample yields 100,000 to 150,000 distinct CDR3 sequences, about 94% seen once. The specimen sequenced was CD8+ T cells from PBMCs. The origin of the receptors is a human donor with Susac syndrome.

The chain couples TRBV6-1 to TRBJ2-3, with 9 bases matching TRBD1. The CDR3 spans 14 residues. V trimming: 4 bases; J trimming: 3 bases; junction bases outside the gene matches: 2. The germline CDR1 and CDR2 sequences are MNHNS and SASEGT. CDR3: CASSGGTGTDTQYF. In DNA, the CDR3 is TGTGCCAGCAGTGGTGGGACAGGGACAGATACGCAGTATTTT.

The chain joins TRBV6-5 to TRBJ2-1, with D possibly TRBD2 on 5 matching bases. The germline gives CDR1 MNHEY, CDR2 SVGAGI. This CDR3 region has 14 residues. Trimming removed 0 bases from V and 4 bases from J, with 7 bases in between. For the CDR3, the DNA is TGTGCCAGCAGTTACTCAGAGGGTTACAATGAGCAGTTCTTC. It yields the protein CASSYSEGYNEQFF.

The J gene is TRBJ2-1, the V gene TRBV9; weak D call: TRBD2 (5 bases). Germline CDR1 SGDLS, CDR2 YYNGEE. The CDR3 consists of 13 residues. Trimming took 4 bases from V and 11 from J, leaving 16 bases between them. CDR3 DNA: TGTGCCAGCAGCACACGACCCGACGGGAAGCAGTTCTTC. Translating it yields CASSTRPDGKQFF.

CDR3 coding DNA: TGTGCCTGGACCCCGGGTCCCTACGAGCAGTACTTC. Translation: CAWTPGPYEQYF. V and J are TRBV30 and TRBJ2-7; no definite D call. The V gene lost 4 bases and the J gene lost 2 bases, with 9 bases spanning the gap. This CDR3 spans 12 amino acids. The germline CDR1 and CDR2 sequences are GTSNPN and SVGIG (reference sequence). The variable domain in full, with the rest retrieved from reference TRBV30 and TRBJ2-7, is SQTIHQWPATLVQPVGSPLSLECTVEGTSNPNLYWYRQAAGRGLQLLFYSVGIGQISSEVPQNLSASRPQDRQFILSSKKLLLSDSGFYLCAWTPGPYEQYFGPGTRLTVT.

The chain is built from TRBV14 and TRBJ1-2; D gene unclear. The V end lost 1 base, the J end lost 8 bases, and 11 bases lay between the germline ends. Looked up from germline, CDR1 is SGHDN and CDR2 is FVKESK. This CDR3 is 13 amino acids long. The CDR3 DNA is TGTGCCAGCAGCCAAGGAGTGGCGGAAGGCTACACCTTC. Its protein is CASSQGVAEGYTF.

The chain uses TRBV11-1 and TRBJ2-1; D unclear. Trimming stripped 0 bases from V and 8 bases from J, with 8 bases between. This CDR3 contains 13 residues. Germline values: CDR1 SGHAT, CDR2 FQDESV (reference sequence). DNA for the CDR3: TGTGCCAGCAGCTTAGCCCTCTTTTATGAGCAGTTCTTC. Translated: CASSLALFYEQFF.

V usage is TRBV6-2 or TRBV6-3 and J usage is TRBJ2-1; 10 bases are a match to TRBD2. V shed 5 bases and J 7 bases; nucleotides not matched to a gene: 11. This CDR3 is built from 16 residues. Germline V gene data show CDR1 as MNHEY and CDR2 as SVGEGT. The CDR3 nucleotides read TGTGCCAGCAGTCCCAAGCTAGCGGGAGAGGGGAATGAGCAGTTCTTC. Amino acid sequence: CASSPKLAGEGNEQFF.

Note on this clonotype: One junction end does not reproduce the germline sequence, and a read error may be involved. V is TRBV7-9 and J is TRBJ2-1; possibly TRBD1 or TRBD2 for D (5 bases each). The CDR3 has 15 residues. CDR1 is SEHNR and CDR2 is FQNEAQ in the germline V gene (reference sequence). CDR3: CASSLGTTSYNEQFF. The CDR3 DNA reads TGTGCCAGCAGTTTAGGGACGACTTCCTACAATGAGCAGTTCTTC.

This clonotype was recorded once. V is TRBV3-1 and J is TRBJ2-1; D is possibly TRBD2 (5 bases). The CDR3 loop spans 13 amino acids. Deletions cut 0 bases from V and 5 bases from J, with 5 bases between. Looked up from germline, CDR1 is LGHDT and CDR2 is YNNKEL (reference sequence). CDR3 DNA sequence: TGTGCCAGCAGCCAAGAGGGAGACAATGAGCAGTTCTTC. It specifies CASSQEGDNEQFF.

V usage is TRBV20-1 and J usage is TRBJ2-1; 12 bases are a match to TRBD1. The V segment lost 4 bases and the J segment 7 bases; nucleotides outside the gene matches: 8. CDR3 size: 15 residues. Germline assignment: CDR1 DFQATT and CDR2 SNEGSKA (reference sequence). The CDR3 loop reads CSAMTGQGARNEQFF. The DNA for the CDR3 is TGCAGTGCTATGACGGGACAGGGGGCTCGGAATGAGCAGTTCTTC.

The chain has TRBV12-3 or TRBV12-4 and TRBJ2-2; D is uncertain. The CDR3 loop spans 15 amino acids. V dropped 7 bases and J dropped 3 bases, with 15 bases sitting between them. The CDR3 reads CASTPINADTGELFF. CDR3 DNA: TGTGCCAGCACCCCGATAAACGCCGACACCGGGGAGCTGTTTTTT.

Here the CDR3 DNA reads TGTGCCAGCAGTTACTCGTGGGGGCCTAAGGACAATGAGCAGTTCTTC. It specifies CASSYSWGPKDNEQFF. J is TRBJ2-1 and V is TRBV6-5; a possible D gene is TRBD1 (6 bases). The CDR3 sequence is 16 residues long. Germline V lookup: CDR1 MNHEY, CDR2 SVGAGI. With 0 bases removed from V and 5 bases from J, the gap between germline ends came to 14 bases.

The V gene is TRBV13, the J gene TRBJ1-6; 9 nucleotides line up with TRBD1. The CDR3 loop spans 13 amino acids. The germline gives CDR1 PRHDT, CDR2 FYEKMQ (reference sequence). Trimming removed 5 bases from V and 13 bases from J; junction bases left unmatched: 6. Here the CDR3 DNA reads TGTGCCAGCAGCCCGGGACAGGGTTTGCCCCTCCACTTT. Translated: CASSPGQGLPLHF.

This chain links TRBV6-5 with TRBJ2-3; 9 nucleotides agree with TRBD2. This CDR3 spans 15 amino acids. Trimming removed 7 bases from V and 6 bases from J; junction bases left unmatched: 11. Germline V gene lookup returns CDR1 MNHEY and CDR2 SVGAGI. This chain's CDR3 is CASNGREGPRDTQYF. The DNA of the CDR3 is TGTGCCAGCAACGGGCGGGAGGGCCCAAGGGATACGCAGTATTTT.

V is TRBV28 and J is TRBJ2-7, with a tentative D call TRBD1 (5 bases). Germline V CDR1 and CDR2: MDHEN, SYDVKM. Trimming stripped 4 bases from V and 0 bases from J, with 10 bases between. The CDR3 has 14 amino acids. The CDR3 here is CASSYPGLSYEQYF. In nucleotides, the CDR3 is TGTGCCAGCAGTTACCCAGGGCTCTCCTACGAGCAGTACTTC.

The DNA for the CDR3 is TGTGCCAGCAGCCGACTAGCGGGAGAGGAGGAGACCCAGTACTTC. Translation gives CASSRLAGEEETQYF. The chain uses TRBV27 and TRBJ2-5; 12 nucleotides agree with TRBD2. Germline trimming cut 6 bases from V and 5 bases from J; bases unmatched to any gene: 7. CDR1 and CDR2 from the germline V gene are MNHEY and SMNVEV (reference sequence). The CDR3 contains 15 residues.

V gene TRBV20-1 combines with J gene TRBJ2-7; a weak D match, TRBD1 (5 bases). The V end lost 2 bases, the J end lost 2 bases, and 19 bases lay between the germline ends. Per germline, CDR1 DFQATT and CDR2 SNEGSKA (reference sequence). There are 16 residues in the CDR3. CDR3 protein: CSARNVFTGVAYEQYF. As DNA, the CDR3 is TGCAGTGCTAGAAACGTCTTCACAGGCGTAGCCTACGAGCAGTACTTC.

CDR3 DNA sequence: TGTGCCAGCAGCCAATCTCCTGCAGGCCCATCGGAGCAGTACTTC. Protein sequence: CASSQSPAGPSEQYF. The rearrangement uses TRBV16 and TRBJ2-7; D is unclear. V was trimmed by 0 bases and J by 7 bases, leaving 16 bases between them. The CDR3 is 15 residues long. Germline V gene lookup returns CDR1 KGHSY and CDR2 FQNENV.

In this sample, this clonotype turned up once. The V gene is TRBV4-3, the J gene TRBJ1-1; maybe TRBD1 (5 bases). Germline V gives CDR1 LGHNA, CDR2 YSLEER. The CDR3 has 16 amino acids. V lost 1 base, J lost 11 bases, and 23 bases lay in between. The CDR3: CASSQGPLNGATGAFF. The CDR3 DNA reads TGCGCCAGCAGCCAAGGGCCCTTGAACGGGGCCACCGGGGCTTTCTTT.

The chain uses TRBV7-2 and TRBJ1-2, with no clear D. Germline CDR1 SGHTA, CDR2 FQGNSA. This CDR3 spans 13 amino acids. V shed 1 base and J shed 2 bases, with 5 bases lying between them. The CDR3 is CASSLDLNYGYTF. DNA of the CDR3: TGTGCCAGCAGCTTAGACCTGAACTATGGCTACACCTTC.

This sequence joins TRBV5-1 and TRBJ1-6, with 9 positions matching TRBD1. Unmatched junction bases numbered 9, after V lost 9 bases and J lost 2 bases. The CDR3 has 16 residues. The V gene's germline CDR1 is SGHRS and CDR2 YFSETQ. This CDR3 reads CATRRRQGAYNSPLHF. The DNA for the CDR3 is TGCGCCACCAGGAGGAGACAGGGGGCCTATAATTCACCCCTCCACTTT.

J is TRBJ2-2 and V is TRBV19, with 10 nucleotides matching TRBD2. The CDR3 covers 14 residues. Trimming at V came to 7 bases and at J to 4 bases, leaving 3 bases not matched to a gene. Germline V gives CDR1 LNHDA, CDR2 SQIVND (reference sequence). The CDR3 coding sequence is TGTGCCAGTACTGAGCGGGGGGGCACCGGGGAGCTGTTTTTT. Encoded protein: CASTERGGTGELFF.

This chain joins TRBV12-3 or TRBV12-4 and TRBJ1-4, with unresolved D. The V gene lost 6 bases and the J gene lost 7 bases, with 12 bases spanning the gap. The CDR3 is 13 residues long. CDR3 coding DNA: TGTGCCAGCAGAGCATCTATGGGTGAAAAACTGTTTTTT. Its translation is CASRASMGEKLFF.

The chain carries TRBV7-2 and TRBJ2-7; 9 positions match TRBD2. The V gene end was trimmed by 6 bases and the J gene end by 5 bases; junction bases not matched to a gene: 2. Germline V gene lookup returns CDR1 SGHTA and CDR2 FQGNSA. CDR3 length: 12 amino acids. The CDR3 here is CASRPSGNEQYF. Written as DNA, the CDR3 is TGTGCCAGCAGGCCTAGCGGGAACGAGCAGTACTTC.

This clonotype is a singleton in its sample. The CDR3 reads CAVKTGARYEQYF. CDR3 in DNA: TGTGCCGTAAAGACAGGGGCGCGGTACGAGCAGTACTTC. V gene TRBV7-9 combines with J gene TRBJ2-7, with 8 bases lining up with TRBD1. V shed 11 bases and J 4 bases; nucleotides not matched to a gene: 10. The CDR3 consists of 13 residues. Germline-derived CDR1 and CDR2 are SEHNR and FQNEAQ (reference sequence).

The chain recombines TRBV9 with TRBJ1-4; TRBD1 might be the D (5 bases). There are 15 residues in the CDR3. Trimming shortened V by 4 bases and J by 5 bases, and 15 bases separated the two germline ends. CDR1 and CDR2 (germline): SGDLS, YYNGEE. The CDR3 sequence is CASSHSGQVNEKLFF. CDR3 sequence (DNA): TGTGCCAGCAGCCACTCAGGACAAGTCAATGAAAAACTGTTTTTT.